This entry is about one T cell receptor beta chain. Its antigen is not identified. This CDR3 has 13 residues. V gave up 2 bases and J gave up 2 bases, with 7 bases separating them. The germline gives CDR1 SGHAT, CDR2 FQDESV (reference sequence). Method: immunoSEQ multiplex PCR; TCRdb's copy keeps in-frame clones and lacks some. The table has 210,000 or so clones, approximately 94% seen once. The data stem from a study of T cell responses to AZD1222 COVID-19 vaccine. Study results and caveats: Clonal diversity was possibly underestimated; the donors were predominantly white British and more often female. At study baseline, merely six AZD1222 recipients were seropositive. Without day 14 samples, only post-peak T cell repertoires were studied.

The origin of this receptor is an adult who received the MenACWY meningococcal vaccine as a control. Specimen: peripheral blood, collected 28 days after the second dose of the MenACWY control vaccine. The chain has TRBV11-1 and TRBJ2-7; D ambiguous. CDR3 sequence: CASSLRTTYEQYF. As DNA, the CDR3 is TGTGCCAGCAGCTTAAGGACCACCTACGAGCAGTACTTC.